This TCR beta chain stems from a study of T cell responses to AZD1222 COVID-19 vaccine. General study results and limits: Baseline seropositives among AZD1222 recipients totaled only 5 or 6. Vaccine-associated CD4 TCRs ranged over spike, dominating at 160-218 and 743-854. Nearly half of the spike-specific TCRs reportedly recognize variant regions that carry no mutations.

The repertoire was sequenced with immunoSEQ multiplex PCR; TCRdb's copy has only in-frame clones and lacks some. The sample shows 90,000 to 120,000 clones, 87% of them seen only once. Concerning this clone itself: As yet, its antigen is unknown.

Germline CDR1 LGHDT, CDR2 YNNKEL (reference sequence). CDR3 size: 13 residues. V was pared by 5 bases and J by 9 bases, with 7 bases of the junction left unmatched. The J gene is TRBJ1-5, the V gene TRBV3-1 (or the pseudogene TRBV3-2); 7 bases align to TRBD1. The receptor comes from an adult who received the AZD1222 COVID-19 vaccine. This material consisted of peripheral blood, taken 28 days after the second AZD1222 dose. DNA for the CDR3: TGTGCCAGCAGCTTCGACAGGGTAGGGCCCCAGCATTTT. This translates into CASSFDRVGPQHF.